This T cell receptor beta chain was identified during a study of T cells in Graves' hyperthyroidism and ophthalmopathy. Study-wide points: Most expanded thyroid clonotypes above 0.001 recurred in blood.

With V trimmed by 6 bases and J by 1 base, 6 bases remained unmatched. CDR1 is MDHEN and CDR2 is SYDVKM in the germline V gene. CDR3 length equals 15 residues. In this sample, this clonotype turned up a few times. Its antigen is still unknown. A read error is possible here, since a much larger clone lies one base away. From RNA transcripts, TCR beta CDR3 regions were amplified. The study used the HTBI primer set for a first-round RT-PCR of the TCR CDR3. MiXCR, applied by TCRdb to the multiplex PCR reads, yields one record per CDR3 protein. The sample lists 250,000 or so distinct CDR3 sequences, roughly 15% occurring once.

The sample was blood. This rearrangement joins TRBV28 to TRBJ2-7; 10 bases are a match to TRBD1. This clonotype originated in a woman aged 35 to 49 with Graves' hyperthyroidism that later progressed to Graves' ophthalmopathy. The CDR3 protein is CASRTTGGSSYEQYF. For the CDR3, the DNA is TGTGCCAGCAGGACGACAGGGGGCTCTTCCTACGAGCAGTACTTC.